What follows are 17 T cell receptor beta chains derived from one specimen sequenced in a study of human T cells and chemical hapten exposure. Using its own MiXCR run on the RACE reads, TCRdb lists one record per CDR3 protein. The data show 73,000 or so distinct CDR3 sequences, over 6.5% seen once. Time point here: patch test 2, 6 weeks after DPC sensitization. Treatment given: therapeutic diphenylcyclopropenone sensitization with weekly scalp DPC. The specimen was whole blood, collected in connection with sensitization to the hapten diphenylcyclopropenone (DPC). Receptors were obtained from a woman aged 50 to 60 with alopecia areata. Some clones in this sample may be carry-over from other donors' samples.

V is TRBV6-5 and J is TRBJ2-1, with D perhaps assigned TRBD1 or TRBD2 (5 bases each). V lost 6 bases to trimming and J lost 0 bases, with 21 bases between them. This CDR3 comprises 18 residues. The germline V gene encodes CDR1 MNHEY and CDR2 SVGAGI. The CDR3 is CASRYHGGNPSSYNEQFF. CDR3 coding DNA: TGTGCCAGCAGGTACCATGGGGGTAACCCCAGCTCCTACAATGAGCAGTTCTTC.

This clonotype was observed a few times. This rearrangement joins TRBV7-9 to TRBJ2-3; 11 bases agree with TRBD2. The CDR3 has 14 amino acids. Looked up from germline, CDR1 is SEHNR and CDR2 is FQNEAQ (reference sequence). V gave up 3 bases and J gave up 6 bases; unmatched junction bases: 2. In DNA, the CDR3 is TGTGCCAGCAGCTTTAGCGGGAGGGGCGATACGCAGTATTTT. The encoded protein is CASSFSGRGDTQYF.

In this sample, this clonotype turned up a few times. J is TRBJ2-3 and V is TRBV30, with D maybe TRBD1 (5 bases). Germline loops: CDR1 GTSNPN, CDR2 SVGIG (reference sequence). The CDR3 is 15 residues long. Trimming took 1 base from V and 0 from J, leaving 11 bases between them. CDR3 in DNA: TGTGCCTGGAGTGCCGAGACAGCTAGCACAGATACGCAGTATTTT. This sequence encodes CAWSAETASTDTQYF.

This clonotype came up many times. This chain uses TRBV5-1 with TRBJ1-6, with 7 bases fitting TRBD1. V trimming: 4 bases; J trimming: 7 bases; junction bases outside the gene matches: 8. CDR3 length: 15 amino acids. Germline lookup yields CDR1 SGHRS and CDR2 YFSETQ. CDR3 sequence reads: CASSLGQDTNSPLHF. CDR3 bases: TGCGCCAGCAGCCTCGGACAGGACACGAATTCACCCCTCCACTTT. The full variable domain, completed using reference TRBV5-1 and TRBJ1-6, is KAGVTQTPRYLIKTRGQQVTLSCSPISGHRSVSWYQQTPGQGLQFLFEYFSETQRNKGNFPGRFSGRQFSNSRSEMNVSTLELGDSALYLCASSLGQDTNSPLHFGNGTRLTVT.

This clonotype has more than one count but fewer than ten. The rearrangement links TRBV7-8 to TRBJ2-7; the D is unclear. The CDR3 extends over 13 amino acids. Germline V gene data show CDR1 as SGHVS and CDR2 as FQNEAQ. V lost 2 bases to trimming and J lost 7 bases, with 12 bases between them. The CDR3 DNA sequence: TGTGCCAGCAGCTTAAAGTTGGATCTGGAGCAGTACTTC. Residues: CASSLKLDLEQYF.

This clonotype was seen at least ten times. This chain uses TRBV29-1 with TRBJ1-2; 7 bases align to TRBD1. V lost 3 bases, J lost 4 bases, and 5 bases stayed unmatched. Per the germline V gene, CDR1 is SQVTM and CDR2 is ANQGSEA. The CDR3 loop spans 13 amino acids. This chain's CDR3 is CSVEEGAVYGYTF. The CDR3 DNA follows: TGCAGCGTTGAGGAGGGGGCAGTCTATGGCTACACCTTC.

The chain's CDR3 is CASSLADNEQFF. For the CDR3, the DNA is TGTGCCAGCTCTTTGGCGGACAATGAGCAGTTCTTC. This chain uses TRBV12-3 or TRBV12-4 with TRBJ2-1; no clear D. V lost 8 bases and J 5 bases, leaving 10 bases between the germline ends. The CDR3 totals 12 residues.

There are a few counts of this clonotype. This chain's CDR3 is CASSYPSGRGNEQFF. CDR3 DNA: TGTGCCAGCAGTTACCCTAGCGGGAGAGGTAATGAGCAGTTCTTC. The chain employs TRBV6-2 or TRBV6-3 and TRBJ2-1; 10 positions match TRBD2. Per germline, CDR1 MNHEY and CDR2 SVGEGT. This CDR3 contains 15 residues. V lost 2 bases, J lost 7 bases, and 5 bases stayed unmatched.

The chain combines TRBV20-1 with TRBJ1-1, with D possibly being TRBD1 (6 bases). V shed 3 bases and J shed 2 bases, with 13 bases lying between them. The CDR3 has 14 amino acids. The germline CDR1 and CDR2 sequences are DFQATT and SNEGSKA (reference sequence). CDR3: CSARAGQINTEAFF. CDR3 bases: TGCAGTGCTAGGGCAGGACAGATCAACACTGAAGCTTTCTTT.

Many counts were recorded for this clonotype. The chain is built from TRBV3-1 and TRBJ1-1; D might be TRBD1 (6 bases). Germline V CDR1 and CDR2: LGHDT, YNNKEL (reference sequence). The CDR3 has 14 residues. Trimming shortened V by 4 bases and J by 1 base, and 10 bases separated the two germline ends. CDR3 in amino acids: CASSLGTRNTEAFF. CDR3 nucleotides: TGTGCCAGCAGCCTGGGGACAAGGAACACTGAAGCTTTCTTT. Full variable domain (missing parts from reference TRBV3-1 and TRBJ1-1): DTAVSQTPKYLVTQMGNDKSIKCEQNLGHDTMYWYKQDSKKFLKIMFSYNNKELIINETVPNRFSPKSPDKAHLNLHINSLELGDSAVYFCASSLGTRNTEAFFGQGTRLTVV.

This clonotype has more than one count but fewer than ten. The chain couples TRBV6-1 to TRBJ2-3; D possibly matches TRBD1 or TRBD2 (6 bases each). Germline V CDR1 and CDR2: MNHNS, SASEGT. There are 16 residues in the CDR3. The V gene lost 8 bases and the J gene lost 2 bases, with 20 bases spanning the gap. The CDR3 bases are TGTGCCAGCCCCCGGGGTGGGGGGACATACACAGATACGCAGTATTTT. This encodes CASPRGGGTYTDTQYF.

V and J are TRBV6-2 or TRBV6-3 and TRBJ1-1; D gene uncertain. The CDR3 has 11 amino acids. V was shortened by 1 base and J by 7 bases, with 4 bases between the two germline ends. Germline V gene data show CDR1 as MNHEY and CDR2 as SVGEGT. The CDR3 protein is CASSYYDEAFF. The CDR3 DNA reads as TGTGCCAGCAGTTACTATGATGAAGCTTTCTTT.

V gene TRBV20-1 combines with J gene TRBJ2-7; TRBD2 matches 8 bases. V lost 5 bases to trimming and J lost 3 bases; unmatched junction nucleotides: 12. Germline lookup yields CDR1 DFQATT and CDR2 SNEGSKA (reference sequence). The CDR3 sequence is 15 residues long. Here the CDR3 DNA reads TGCAGTGCTCCCGGGGGGGGGGGCTCGGTCTACGAGCAGTACTTC. This encodes CSAPGGGGSVYEQYF.

This clonotype has ten or more counts. The chain carries TRBV6-5 and TRBJ2-7; the D call may be TRBD1 or TRBD2 (5 bases each). V lost 1 base to trimming and J lost 2 bases, with 12 bases between them. CDR1 MNHEY and CDR2 SVGAGI come from the germline V gene. The CDR3 sequence is 15 residues long. CDR3 loop: CASSYYLGTPYEQYF. CDR3 in DNA: TGTGCCAGCAGTTACTATCTGGGGACCCCCTACGAGCAGTACTTC.

This clonotype has more than one count but fewer than ten. The chain employs TRBV5-1 and TRBJ1-1; D possibly corresponds to TRBD1 (6 bases). The CDR3 covers 15 residues. Trimming stripped 5 bases from V and 0 bases from J, with 14 bases between. Germline CDR1 and CDR2: SGHRS and YFSETQ. The DNA for the CDR3 is TGCGCCAGCAGAGTTTCGGGGGGCATGAACACTGAAGCTTTCTTT. Its translation is CASRVSGGMNTEAFF. The full variable domain, rest sourced from reference TRBV5-1 and TRBJ1-1, is KAGVTQTPRYLIKTRGQQVTLSCSPISGHRSVSWYQQTPGQGLQFLFEYFSETQRNKGNFPGRFSGRQFSNSRSEMNVSTLELGDSALYLCASRVSGGMNTEAFFGQGTRLTVV.

This clonotype occurred once. This chain joins TRBV20-1 and TRBJ2-1; 7 bases are shared with TRBD2. V was pared by 1 base and J by 8 bases, with 8 bases of the junction left unmatched. The CDR3 length is 14 residues. Germline loops: CDR1 DFQATT, CDR2 SNEGSKA (reference sequence). Here the CDR3 reads CSARGGRIFDEQFF. The CDR3 nucleotides are TGCAGTGCTAGAGGCGGGAGAATATTTGATGAGCAGTTCTTC.

This clonotype has just a few counts. The rearrangement joins TRBV7-9 to TRBJ2-3, with D unresolved. CDR3 length equals 17 residues. Germline values: CDR1 SEHNR, CDR2 FQNEAQ (reference sequence). V was trimmed by 1 base and J by 4 bases, leaving 18 bases between them. The CDR3 spells CASSLVSRALTPDTQYF. In nucleotides, the CDR3 is TGTGCCAGCAGCTTAGTATCTCGGGCTTTAACCCCAGATACGCAGTATTTT.